This T cell receptor (beta chain) is drawn from a study of Ad26.COV2.S vaccination and SARS-CoV-2 variants. Study at large: Ad26.COV2.S was injected intramuscularly once or twice, 56 days apart.

Trimming took 0 bases from V and 0 from J, leaving 9 bases between them. The CDR3 length is 16 residues. CDR1 and CDR2 from the germline V gene are WNHNN and SYGVQD (reference sequence). Noted treatment: over 15 received Ad26.COV2.S at low or high dose, single or two shots; 5 received placebo; per-sample allocation not given. Day 63 after the first vaccine or placebo injection was the time point for sampling. Wuhan-strain SARS-CoV-2 spike was expressed by the Ad26 vector that made up the vaccine. Using immunoSEQ multiplex PCR, the repertoire was profiled, and TCRdb retains in-frame clones only, with some absent. This sample carries hundreds of thousands of clones, about 87% of them seen once, and the ten largest clones take about 3.5%.

Specimen: peripheral blood, collected in a trial of Ad26.COV2.S vaccine versus placebo. J is TRBJ2-1 and V is TRBV10-1; D not resolved. This clonotype was obtained from a person between 18 and 65 years old who received the Ad26.COV2.S COVID-19 vaccine or a placebo. The CDR3 protein is CASSESGGVSYNEQFF. For the CDR3, the DNA is TGCGCCAGCAGTGAGTCTGGCGGAGTCTCCTACAATGAGCAGTTCTTC.